A single sample is the source of the 30 T cell receptor beta chains below, sequenced in a study of T cell repertoires in cytomegalovirus infection. Antigens for these TCRs are unknown. TCRdb re-derived calls from the reads in MiXCR, one entry per CDR3 protein. The data show fewer than 850,000 distinct CDR3 sequences, roughly 28% seen once. The starting material was cultured CD8+ T cells from PBMCs, obtained from culture after CMV antigen stimulation. The receptor source for this set is a human donor in good health (CMV status not recorded). Some clones in this sample may be carry-over from other donors' samples.

This clonotype was found a few times. The V call is TRBV7-9, the J call TRBJ2-5; unclear D gene. Germline values: CDR1 SEHNR, CDR2 FQNEAQ (reference sequence). Trimming shortened V by 6 bases and J by 5 bases, and 7 bases separated the two germline ends. This CDR3 contains 11 residues. The CDR3 nucleotides are TGTGCCAGCAGTTCGGCGGAGACCCAGTACTTC. Amino acid sequence: CASSSAETQYF.

The V gene is TRBV7-9, the J gene TRBJ2-7; TRBD2 might be the D (6 bases). The germline V gene has CDR1 SEHNR and CDR2 FQNEAQ (reference sequence). Trimming stripped 2 bases from V and 4 bases from J, with 21 bases between. This CDR3 spans 17 amino acids. The CDR3 loop is CASSLMDWTTDAYEQYF. DNA of the CDR3: TGTGCCAGCAGCTTAATGGACTGGACTACAGACGCTTACGAGCAGTACTTC.

This chain joins TRBV27 and TRBJ1-3; D is undetermined. Germline-derived CDR1 and CDR2 are MNHEY and SMNVEV (reference sequence). CDR3 size: 15 residues. Trimming took off 7 bases at V and 4 bases at J, with 17 bases between the two ends. Here the CDR3 reads CASTLKETPGNTIYF. The CDR3 bases are TGTGCCAGCACTCTTAAGGAGACACCCGGAAACACCATATATTTT.

This clonotype has just a few counts. J is TRBJ1-2 and V is TRBV2; no clear D. This CDR3 is built from 15 residues. The V gene's germline CDR1 is SNHLY and CDR2 FYNNEI. V lost 0 bases, J lost 7 bases, and 15 bases lay in between. For the CDR3, the DNA is TGTGCCAGCAGTGAAGCGCGGGTATTTCAAGGTGGCTACACCTTC. Residues: CASSEARVFQGGYTF. Based on the CDR3 plus reference TRBV2 and TRBJ1-2, the full variable domain is EPEVTQTPSHQVTQMGQEVILRCVPISNHLYFYWYRQILGQKVEFLVSFYNNEISEKSEIFDDQFSVERPDGSNFTLKIRSTKLEDSAMYFCASSEARVFQGGYTFGSGTRLTVV.

The chain employs TRBV29-1 and TRBJ2-2; D is unclear. This CDR3 spans 13 amino acids. Trimming stripped 2 bases from V and 5 bases from J, with 9 bases between. Per the germline V gene, CDR1 is SQVTM and CDR2 is ANQGSEA. CDR3 coding DNA: TGCAGCGTTGAAAAGCTGGAGACCGGGGAGCTGTTTTTT. Translated, it gives CSVEKLETGELFF.

The DNA of the CDR3 is TGCAGCGTTGAAGGGGGACACTATGGCTACACCTTC. Amino acids: CSVEGGHYGYTF. The chain carries TRBV29-1 and TRBJ1-2; weak D call: TRBD1 (5 bases). The V gene's germline CDR1 is SQVTM and CDR2 ANQGSEA. The CDR3 spans 12 residues. V lost 1 base and J lost 3, with 6 bases in between. The variable domain in full, completed from reference TRBV29-1 and TRBJ1-2, reads SAVISQKPSRDICQRGTSLTIQCQVDSQVTMMFWYRQQPGQSLTLIATANQGSEATYESGFVIDKFPISRPNLTFSTLTVSNMSPEDSSIYLCSVEGGHYGYTFGSGTRLTVV.

The chain employs TRBV7-3 and TRBJ2-1; 7 positions match TRBD2. CDR1 SGHTA and CDR2 FQGTGA come from the germline V gene. V lost 5 bases, J lost 0 bases, and 13 bases stayed unmatched. The CDR3 loop spans 18 amino acids. DNA for the CDR3: TGTGCCAGCAGCCCCGGACCGGGACTAAAGGACTCCTACAATGAGCAGTTCTTC. Amino acid sequence: CASSPGPGLKDSYNEQFF.

This clonotype was counted a few times. The chain is built from TRBV6-2 or TRBV6-3 and TRBJ1-1, with 7 bases aligning to TRBD1. Germline V gene data show CDR1 as MNHEY and CDR2 as SVGEGT. The CDR3 contains 10 residues. V was clipped by 6 bases and J by 8 bases; unmatched bases: 0. The CDR3 DNA reads TGTGCCAGCAGGGACAGGGAAGCTTTCTTT. This codes for CASRDREAFF.

This clonotype was observed a few times. This rearrangement joins TRBV6-1 to TRBJ2-1; 8 nucleotides match TRBD2. In germline, CDR1 is MNHNS, CDR2 SASEGT. The CDR3 runs 16 residues. Trimming at V came to 5 bases and at J to 7 bases, leaving 13 bases not matched to a gene. The CDR3 sequence: CASSPSMAGGTNEQFF. CDR3 DNA sequence: TGTGCCAGCAGTCCATCCATGGCGGGGGGAACAAATGAGCAGTTCTTC.

The V gene is TRBV28, the J gene TRBJ1-3; no clear D. This CDR3 has 18 residues. Germline assignment: CDR1 MDHEN and CDR2 SYDVKM. V gave up 6 bases and J gave up 2 bases, with 23 bases separating them. In DNA form, the CDR3 reads TGTGCCAGCAGGCCGTCGGGGTATGCGGGAGCCCCTGGAAACACCATATATTTT. This gives the protein CASRPSGYAGAPGNTIYF.

The chain joins TRBV7-6 to TRBJ2-1; TRBD2 might be the D (7 bases). Germline assignment: CDR1 SGHVS and CDR2 FNYEAQ. V gave up 5 bases and J gave up 1 base, with 15 bases separating them. The CDR3 runs to 16 residues. CDR3 bases: TGTGCCAGCAGCCAAAAGGGGGGGGGATCCTACAATGAGCAGTTCTTC. As protein: CASSQKGGGSYNEQFF. Using reference TRBV7-6 and TRBJ2-1 for the parts outside the CDR3, the full variable domain is GAGVSQSPRYKVTKRGQDVALRCDPISGHVSLYWYRQALGQGPEFLTYFNYEAQQDKSGLPNDRFSAERPEGSISTLTIQRTEQRDSAMYRCASSQKGGGSYNEQFFGPGTRLTVL.

J is TRBJ1-2 and V is TRBV20-1; TRBD1 might be the D (5 bases). Trimming left V 0 bases short and J 5 bases short, with 19 bases between. CDR3 length: 16 amino acids. Germline V gene sequence: CDR1 DFQATT, CDR2 SNEGSKA (reference sequence). CDR3 nucleotide sequence: TGCAGTGCTAGAGATACGGGGACCGAGAATGTTTATGGCTACACCTTC. This codes for CSARDTGTENVYGYTF.

This clonotype has more than one count but fewer than ten. The chain links TRBV12-3 or TRBV12-4 to TRBJ2-7; TRBD1 or TRBD2 may be the D gene (5 bases each). The CDR3 spans 12 residues. V was shortened by 4 bases and J by 9 bases, with 13 bases between the two germline ends. This CDR3 reads CASSSGNGAQYV. The CDR3 DNA reads as TGTGCCAGCAGTTCCGGCAACGGGGCGCAGTACGTC.

The rearrangement uses TRBV4-3 and TRBJ1-4; D gene uncertain. Germline V lookup: CDR1 LGHNA, CDR2 YSLEER. Trimming pared 1 base from V and 8 bases from J, leaving 14 bases between. This CDR3 has 15 amino acids. This CDR3 reads CASSQGARRREKLFF. CDR3 DNA sequence: TGCGCCAGCAGCCAAGGTGCAAGGCGTCGGGAAAAACTGTTTTTT.

The chain has TRBV7-9 and TRBJ2-7; tentative D call: TRBD2 (6 bases). Between the trimmed V and J ends, which lost 3 bases and 3 bases, there was a span of 15 bases. The CDR3 has 15 residues. Germline values: CDR1 SEHNR, CDR2 FQNEAQ (reference sequence). The CDR3 loop is CASSLAGSKYYEQYF. The CDR3 coding sequence is TGTGCCAGCAGCTTGGCGGGGTCCAAATACTACGAGCAGTACTTC. The variable domain in full, with the rest retrieved from reference TRBV7-9 and TRBJ2-7, is DTGVSQNPRHKITKRGQNVTFRCDPISEHNRLYWYRQTLGQGPEFLTYFQNEAQLEKSRLLSDRFSAERPKGSFSTLEIQRTEQGDSAMYLCASSLAGSKYYEQYFGPGTRLTVT.

The chain combines TRBV25-1 with TRBJ2-3; D unclear. CDR3 length: 13 residues. The ends were cut back, 7 bases at V and 4 bases at J, with 12 bases in the middle. The germline V gene has CDR1 MGHDK and CDR2 SYGVNS. CDR3 residues: CASTRAGPDTQYF. The CDR3 DNA is TGTGCCAGCACCCGGGCAGGTCCAGATACGCAGTATTTT.

V is TRBV10-1 and J is TRBJ1-1; 9 nucleotides align to TRBD1. This CDR3 comprises 14 residues. Unmatched junction bases numbered 2, after V lost 5 bases and J lost 1 base. Germline V gene data show CDR1 as WNHNN and CDR2 as SYGVQD (reference sequence). CDR3 residues: CASSNRGPNTEAFF. The CDR3 bases are TGCGCCAGCAGTAACAGGGGGCCGAACACTGAAGCTTTCTTT.

The chain recombines TRBV27 with TRBJ1-1; maybe TRBD1 (6 bases). The germline V gene encodes CDR1 MNHEY and CDR2 SMNVEV (reference sequence). This CDR3 spans 14 amino acids. V lost 6 bases and J 0 bases, leaving 11 bases between the germline ends. CDR3 in DNA: TGTGCCAGCAGGGGATGGACAGTGAACACTGAAGCTTTCTTT. This translates into CASRGWTVNTEAFF.

The chain links TRBV6-2 or TRBV6-3 to TRBJ2-1; D unresolved. The germline V gene encodes CDR1 MNHEY and CDR2 SVGEGT. This CDR3 is built from 16 residues. V lost 2 bases to trimming and J lost 2 bases, with 13 bases between them. The CDR3 nucleotides read TGTGCCAGCAGTTACGGCCGGCAGCCCCCCTACAATGAGCAGTTCTTC. Translated: CASSYGRQPPYNEQFF.

This clonotype has more than one count but fewer than ten. The CDR3, as DNA: TGTGCCAGCAGCTCCTACCCTTGGCCCGGCGCCGAAAAAGGGCAGTTCTTC. It encodes CASSSYPWPGAEKGQFF. The V gene is TRBV7-6, the J gene TRBJ2-1; unclear D gene. Germline lookup yields CDR1 SGHVS and CDR2 FNYEAQ. V lost 4 bases to trimming and J lost 12 bases, with 28 bases between them. The length of the CDR3 is 17 residues.

V gene TRBV10-3 combines with J gene TRBJ1-2, with unresolved D. Deletions cut 4 bases from V and 7 bases from J, with 13 bases between. The length of the CDR3 is 13 residues. Germline CDR1 reads ENHRY; CDR2 reads SYGVKD. CDR3 bases: TGTGCCATCAGTGCGCCAGACGGATCTGGCTACACCTTC. Its protein is CAISAPDGSGYTF.

CDR3 loop: CASSVVTSLNYGYTF. The CDR3 bases are TGTGCCAGCAGCGTCGTCACGAGTCTTAACTATGGCTACACCTTC. The chain carries TRBV5-4 and TRBJ1-2, with D uncertain. The germline gives CDR1 SGHNT, CDR2 YYREEE (reference sequence). The CDR3 is made up of 15 amino acids. The V end lost 4 bases, the J end lost 1 base, and 14 bases lay between the germline ends. The variable domain in full, completed from reference TRBV5-4 and TRBJ1-2, reads ETGVTQSPTHLIKTRGQQVTLRCSSQSGHNTVSWYQQALGQGPQFIFQYYREEENGRGNFPPRFSGLQFPNYSSELNVNALELDDSALYLCASSVVTSLNYGYTFGSGTRLTVV.

The V gene is TRBV23-1, the J gene TRBJ1-5; TRBD1 is a possible D gene (6 bases). TRBV23-1 has ORF status, its function being uncertain. The CDR3 spans 18 residues. The V end was cut by 3 bases, the J end by 0 bases, with 18 bases between. The CDR3 is CASSHPPFRTASNQPQHF. As DNA, the CDR3 is TGCGCCAGCAGTCACCCCCCCTTCCGGACAGCTAGCAATCAGCCCCAGCATTTT.

This clonotype was counted between two and nine times. This chain links TRBV28 with TRBJ2-7, with D tentatively TRBD1 (5 bases). This CDR3 contains 13 residues. Germline V CDR1 and CDR2: MDHEN, SYDVKM. V gave up 5 bases and J gave up 4 bases, with 12 bases separating them. The CDR3 DNA sequence: TGTGCCAGCAGTCCGAGACAGCGATACGAGCAGTACGTC. Translated: CASSPRQRYEQYV.

The chain has TRBV6-2 or TRBV6-3 and TRBJ2-2; D gene unclear. The germline V gene encodes CDR1 MNHEY and CDR2 SVGEGT. V lost 6 bases and J lost 7, with 3 bases in between. There are 10 residues in the CDR3. The CDR3 DNA follows: TGTGCCAGCAGACACGGGGAGCTGTTTTTT. It codes for CASRHGELFF.

The rearrangement uses TRBV6-8 and TRBJ1-6; D is undetermined. Germline CDR1 is MNHGY and CDR2 is SAAAGT. V lost 2 bases and J 8 bases, leaving 10 bases between the germline ends. The length of the CDR3 is 14 residues. The CDR3 loop reads CASSYGGNDSPLHF. CDR3 coding DNA: TGTGCCAGCAGTTACGGTGGGAACGATTCACCCCTCCACTTT.

This clonotype was detected only once. CDR3 in DNA: TGTGCCAGCAGTCGGAACCGGGACAGCCTTTCTAACTATGGCTACACCTTC. Translation gives CASSRNRDSLSNYGYTF. V gene TRBV5-5 combines with J gene TRBJ1-2; 7 bases are shared with TRBD1. Trimming removed 5 bases from V and 0 bases from J; junction bases left unmatched: 13. The CDR3 runs 17 residues. Germline V gives CDR1 SGHKS, CDR2 YYEKEE (reference sequence).

This clonotype was counted a few times. The V and J genes are TRBV14 and TRBJ2-3; D could derive from TRBD1 or TRBD2 (5 bases each). From germline, CDR1 is SGHDN and CDR2 FVKESK. The CDR3 totals 17 residues. Trimming took off 0 bases at V and 6 bases at J, with 19 bases between the two ends. CDR3 in amino acids: CASSQDRRDRSSDTQYF. As DNA, the CDR3 is TGTGCCAGCAGCCAAGATAGAAGGGACCGCTCGTCGGATACGCAGTATTTT.

The sample holds many counts of this clonotype. The rearrangement links TRBV7-2 to TRBJ2-7; 10 bases agree with TRBD2. V gave up 1 base and J gave up 2 bases; unmatched junction bases: 5. CDR3 length: 16 residues. Germline V gene sequence: CDR1 SGHTA, CDR2 FQGNSA. CDR3 loop: CASSLGLAGLTYEQYV. For the CDR3, the DNA is TGTGCCAGCAGCTTAGGACTAGCGGGCTTAACCTACGAGCAGTACGTC.

This clonotype was counted between two and nine times. The V call is TRBV27, the J call TRBJ1-2; D unclear. In germline, CDR1 is MNHEY, CDR2 SMNVEV (reference sequence). This CDR3 region has 15 residues. V was cut by 4 bases and J by 0 bases, with 12 bases left in between. The CDR3 coding sequence is TGTGCCAGCAGTTCCTACAGTAATTCTAACTATGGCTACACCTTC. This gives the protein CASSSYSNSNYGYTF.